These 3 T cell receptor beta chains were sequenced from one sample in a study of blood T cell repertoires in COVID-19. Clones were sequenced by immunoSEQ multiplex PCR, and TCRdb holds only the in-frame ones, with some missing. The repertoire consists of under 95,000 clones, with 75% to 90% occurring once and the leading ten covering roughly a third. The specimen sequenced was peripheral blood. The source is a woman of 80 years or more with active or convalescent COVID-19.

With respect to this clone: One end of the junction does not line up with germline, which may come from a read error. This chain uses TRBV7-7 with TRBJ2-7; 7 bases are shared with TRBD2. Germline V gene data show CDR1 as SSHAT and CDR2 as FNYEAQ (reference sequence). The CDR3 loop spans 13 amino acids. This CDR3 is CASSPSGTTEQYF. In DNA, the CDR3 is TGTGCTAGCAGCCCTTCCGGGACTACCGAGCAGTACTTC.

This clone has a handful of counts. The V and J genes are TRBV6-6 and TRBJ1-1, with D maybe TRBD1 (5 bases). Trimming shortened V by 6 bases and J by 4 bases, and 15 bases separated the two germline ends. The length of the CDR3 is 14 residues. The germline gives CDR1 MNHNY, CDR2 SVGAGI (reference sequence). In DNA, the CDR3 is TGTGCCAGCAGAGAGTTCCAGGGTAGCACTGAAGCTTTCTTT. This sequence encodes CASREFQGSTEAFF.

The chain links TRBV7-3 to TRBJ1-1; 8 nucleotides line up with TRBD1. There are 14 residues in the CDR3. The germline gives CDR1 SGHTA, CDR2 FQGTGA. With 5 bases clipped from V and 8 bases from J, the junction kept 10 bases outside the gene matches. The chain's CDR3 is CASSLGTGAAEAFF. CDR3 coding DNA: TGTGCCAGCAGCCTCGGGACAGGAGCGGCCGAAGCTTTCTTT.